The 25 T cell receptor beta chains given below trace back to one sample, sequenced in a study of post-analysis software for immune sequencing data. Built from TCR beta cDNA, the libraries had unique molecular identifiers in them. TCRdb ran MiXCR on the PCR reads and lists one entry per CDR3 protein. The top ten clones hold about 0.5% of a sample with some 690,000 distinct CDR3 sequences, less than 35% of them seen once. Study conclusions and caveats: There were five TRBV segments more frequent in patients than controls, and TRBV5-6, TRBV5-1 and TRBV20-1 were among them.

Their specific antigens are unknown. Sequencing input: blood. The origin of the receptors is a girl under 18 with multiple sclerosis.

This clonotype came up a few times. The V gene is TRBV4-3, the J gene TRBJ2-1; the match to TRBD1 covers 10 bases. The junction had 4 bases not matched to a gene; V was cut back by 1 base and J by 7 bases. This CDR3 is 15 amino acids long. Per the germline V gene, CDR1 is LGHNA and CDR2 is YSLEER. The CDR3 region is CASSQGTGGTNEQFF. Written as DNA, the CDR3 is TGCGCCAGCAGCCAAGGGACAGGGGGTACAAATGAGCAGTTCTTC.

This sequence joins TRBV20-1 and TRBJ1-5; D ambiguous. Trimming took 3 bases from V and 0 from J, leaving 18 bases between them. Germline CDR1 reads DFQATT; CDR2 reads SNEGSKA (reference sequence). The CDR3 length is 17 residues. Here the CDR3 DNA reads TGCAGTGCTAGCATCATCGACGGACCGTCTAGCAATCAGCCCCAGCATTTT. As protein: CSASIIDGPSSNQPQHF.

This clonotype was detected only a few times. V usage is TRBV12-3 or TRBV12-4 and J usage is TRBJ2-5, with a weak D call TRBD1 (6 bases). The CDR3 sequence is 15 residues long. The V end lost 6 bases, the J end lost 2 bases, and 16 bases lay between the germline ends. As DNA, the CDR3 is TGTGCCAGCAGCCAGCGGACAGATGGGCAAGAGACCCAGTACTTC. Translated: CASSQRTDGQETQYF.

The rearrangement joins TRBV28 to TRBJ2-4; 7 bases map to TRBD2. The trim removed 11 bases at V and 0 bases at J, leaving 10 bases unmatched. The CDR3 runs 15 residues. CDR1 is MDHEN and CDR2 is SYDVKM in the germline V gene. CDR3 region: CAGNLRGVAKNIQYF. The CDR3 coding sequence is TGTGCCGGCAACTTACGGGGGGTAGCCAAAAACATTCAGTACTTC.

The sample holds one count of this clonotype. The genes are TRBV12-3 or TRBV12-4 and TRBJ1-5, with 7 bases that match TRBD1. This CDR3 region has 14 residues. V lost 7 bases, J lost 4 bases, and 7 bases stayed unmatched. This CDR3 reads CASKPGTANQPQHF. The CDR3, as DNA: TGTGCCAGCAAACCTGGGACAGCTAATCAGCCCCAGCATTTT.

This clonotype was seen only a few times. The CDR3 region has the DNA TGTGCCAGCAGTGAAAGCACTGCAATATACAATGAGCAGTTCTTC. Translating it yields CASSESTAIYNEQFF. V gene TRBV25-1 combines with J gene TRBJ2-1; D gene unclear. Trimming cost V 2 bases and J 4 bases, with 12 bases left between them. The CDR3 extends over 15 amino acids. The germline V gene encodes CDR1 MGHDK and CDR2 SYGVNS.

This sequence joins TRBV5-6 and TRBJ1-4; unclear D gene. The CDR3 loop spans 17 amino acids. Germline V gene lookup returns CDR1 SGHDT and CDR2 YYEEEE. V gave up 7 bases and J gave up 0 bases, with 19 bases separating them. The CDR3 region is CASGGTIRHATNEKLFF. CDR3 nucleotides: TGTGCCAGCGGCGGAACGATAAGACACGCAACTAATGAAAAACTGTTTTTT.

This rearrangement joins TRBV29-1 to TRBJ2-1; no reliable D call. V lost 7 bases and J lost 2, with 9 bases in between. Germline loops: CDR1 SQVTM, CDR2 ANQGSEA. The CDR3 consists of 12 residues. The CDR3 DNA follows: TGCAGCGCTGGGAACGCCTACAATGAGCAGTTCTTC. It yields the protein CSAGNAYNEQFF.

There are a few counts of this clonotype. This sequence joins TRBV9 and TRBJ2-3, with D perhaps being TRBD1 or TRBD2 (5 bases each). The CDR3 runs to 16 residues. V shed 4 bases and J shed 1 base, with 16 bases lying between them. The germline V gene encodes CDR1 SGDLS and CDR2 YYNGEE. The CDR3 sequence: CASSPQLGDGTDTQYF. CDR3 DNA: TGTGCCAGCAGCCCACAATTGGGGGACGGCACAGATACGCAGTATTTT. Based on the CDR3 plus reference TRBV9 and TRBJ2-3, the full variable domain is DSGVTQTPKHLITATGQRVTLRCSPRSGDLSVYWYQQSLDQGLQFLIQYYNGEERAKGNILERFSAQQFPDLHSELNLSSLELGDSALYFCASSPQLGDGTDTQYFGPGTRLTVL.

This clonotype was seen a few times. Here the CDR3 DNA reads TGTGCCACCCAGAGGGGCGATCAGCCCCAGCATTTT. Amino acids: CATQRGDQPQHF. V usage is TRBV12-3 or TRBV12-4 and J usage is TRBJ1-5, with D possibly TRBD1 on 5 matching bases. The V and J ends lost 10 bases and 5 bases respectively, with 12 bases between them. This CDR3 is built from 12 residues.

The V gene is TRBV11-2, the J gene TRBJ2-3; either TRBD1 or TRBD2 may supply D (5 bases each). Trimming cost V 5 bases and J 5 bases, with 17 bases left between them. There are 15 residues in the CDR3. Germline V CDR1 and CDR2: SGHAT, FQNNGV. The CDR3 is CASSRLGGTRDTQYF. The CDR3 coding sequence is TGTGCCAGCAGCAGGCTTGGGGGTACGCGAGATACGCAGTATTTT.

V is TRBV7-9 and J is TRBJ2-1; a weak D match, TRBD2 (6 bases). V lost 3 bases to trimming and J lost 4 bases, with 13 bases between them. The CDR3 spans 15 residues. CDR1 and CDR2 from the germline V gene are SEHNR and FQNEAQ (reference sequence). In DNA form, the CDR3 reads TGTGCCAGCAGCTTCACAATTAGCGGATACAATGAGCAGTTCTTC. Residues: CASSFTISGYNEQFF.

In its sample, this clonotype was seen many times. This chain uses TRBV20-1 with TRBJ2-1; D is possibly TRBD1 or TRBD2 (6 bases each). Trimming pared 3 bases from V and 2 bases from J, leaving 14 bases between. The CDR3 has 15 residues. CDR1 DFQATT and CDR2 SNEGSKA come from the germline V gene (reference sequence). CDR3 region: CSASYGGLAYNEQFF. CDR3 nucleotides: TGCAGTGCTAGTTACGGGGGCTTAGCCTACAATGAGCAGTTCTTC.

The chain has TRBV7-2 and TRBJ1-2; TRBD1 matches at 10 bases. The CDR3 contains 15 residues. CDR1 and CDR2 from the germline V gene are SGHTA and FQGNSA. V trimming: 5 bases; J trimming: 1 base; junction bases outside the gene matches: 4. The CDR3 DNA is TGTGCCAGCAGCGTAGACAGGGGGCTTAACTATGGCTACACCTTC. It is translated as CASSVDRGLNYGYTF.

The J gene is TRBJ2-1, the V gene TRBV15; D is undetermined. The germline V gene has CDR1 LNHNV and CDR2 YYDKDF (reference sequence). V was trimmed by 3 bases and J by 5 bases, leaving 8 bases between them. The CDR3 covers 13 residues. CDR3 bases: TGTGCCACCAGCAGGCTTATCAACAATGAGCAGTTCTTC. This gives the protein CATSRLINNEQFF.

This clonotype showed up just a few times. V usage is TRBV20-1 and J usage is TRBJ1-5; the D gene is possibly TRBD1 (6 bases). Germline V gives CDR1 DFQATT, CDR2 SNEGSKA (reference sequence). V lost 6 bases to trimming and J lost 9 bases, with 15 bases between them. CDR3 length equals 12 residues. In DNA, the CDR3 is TGCAGTGCCCAGGACAGCGCTTCGCCCCAGCATTTT. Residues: CSAQDSASPQHF.

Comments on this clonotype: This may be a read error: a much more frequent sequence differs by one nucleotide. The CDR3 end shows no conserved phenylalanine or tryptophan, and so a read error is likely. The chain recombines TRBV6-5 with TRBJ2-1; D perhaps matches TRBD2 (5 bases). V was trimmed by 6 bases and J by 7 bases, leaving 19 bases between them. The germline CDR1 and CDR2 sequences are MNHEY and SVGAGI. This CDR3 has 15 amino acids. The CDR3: CASRSTAGVGNEQFV. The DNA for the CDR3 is TGTGCCAGCAGAAGTACAGCCGGGGTGGGTAATGAGCAGTTCGTC.

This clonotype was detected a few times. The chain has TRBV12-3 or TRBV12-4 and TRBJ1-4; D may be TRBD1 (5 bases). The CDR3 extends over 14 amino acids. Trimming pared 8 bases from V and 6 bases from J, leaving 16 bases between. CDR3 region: CASGSGTPDEKLFF. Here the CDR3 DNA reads TGTGCCAGCGGAAGCGGGACTCCGGATGAAAAACTGTTTTTT.

This CDR3 reads CASSLKDRDYGYTF. The CDR3, as DNA: TGTGCCAGCAGCTTAAAGGACCGAGACTATGGCTACACCTTC. This rearrangement joins TRBV7-2 to TRBJ1-2; D is ambiguous. Trimming left V 2 bases short and J 3 bases short, with 10 bases between. The CDR3 loop spans 14 amino acids. The germline V gene encodes CDR1 SGHTA and CDR2 FQGNSA.

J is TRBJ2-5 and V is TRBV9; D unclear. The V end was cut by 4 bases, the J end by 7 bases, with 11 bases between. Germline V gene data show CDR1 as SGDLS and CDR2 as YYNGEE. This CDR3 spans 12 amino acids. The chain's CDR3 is CASSYGPGTQYF. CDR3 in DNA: TGTGCCAGCAGCTATGGGCCTGGGACCCAGTACTTC.

The CDR3 is CASSLEGTGEQPQHF. DNA for the CDR3: TGCGCCAGCAGCTTGGAGGGGACAGGGGAACAGCCCCAGCATTTT. This chain connects TRBV5-1 to TRBJ1-5, with TRBD1 matching 10 bases. Trimming removed 0 bases from V and 7 bases from J; junction bases left unmatched: 4. The V gene's germline CDR1 is SGHRS and CDR2 YFSETQ. The CDR3 spans 15 residues.

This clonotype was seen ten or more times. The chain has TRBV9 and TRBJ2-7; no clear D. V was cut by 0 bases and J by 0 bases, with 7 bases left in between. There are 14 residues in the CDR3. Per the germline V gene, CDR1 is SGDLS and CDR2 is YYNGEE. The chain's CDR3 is CASSVGTDSYEQYF. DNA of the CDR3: TGTGCCAGCAGCGTAGGCACAGACTCCTACGAGCAGTACTTC.

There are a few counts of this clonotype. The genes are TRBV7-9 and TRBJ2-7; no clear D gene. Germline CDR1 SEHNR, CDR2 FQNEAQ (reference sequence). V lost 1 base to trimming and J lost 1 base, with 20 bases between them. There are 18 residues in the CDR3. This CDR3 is CASSLESPYSDISYEQYF. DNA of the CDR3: TGTGCCAGCAGCTTAGAATCTCCGTACAGCGATATTTCCTACGAGCAGTACTTC.

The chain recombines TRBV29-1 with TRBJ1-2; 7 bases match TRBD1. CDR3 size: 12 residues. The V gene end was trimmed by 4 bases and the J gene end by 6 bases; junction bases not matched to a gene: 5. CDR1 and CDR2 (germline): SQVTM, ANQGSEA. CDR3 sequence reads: CSVVGTADGYTF. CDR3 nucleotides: TGCAGCGTTGTGGGGACAGCAGATGGCTACACCTTC.

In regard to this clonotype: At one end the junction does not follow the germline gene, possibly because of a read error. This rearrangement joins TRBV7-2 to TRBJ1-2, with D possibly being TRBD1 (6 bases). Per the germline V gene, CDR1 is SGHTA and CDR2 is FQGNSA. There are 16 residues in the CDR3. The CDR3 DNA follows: TGTGCCGGCAGCGCGACATTGGGGGCCGCTAACTATGGCTACACCTTC. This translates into CAGSATLGAANYGYTF.